This TCR beta chain is from a study of blood T cell repertoires in COVID-19. V was clipped by 5 bases and J by 15 bases, with 16 bases between them. Germline assignment: CDR1 LNHDA and CDR2 SQIVND (reference sequence). This CDR3 has 12 amino acids. In the original workflow: Nucleated cell number was recorded as an estimate derived from reference gene primer amplification. The data were produced by immunoSEQ multiplex PCR, yet TCRdb's version contains in-frame clones alone and is incomplete. V and J calls and clone size come straight from that table; D and trimming were deduced from the DNA. The sample gives 400,000 to 550,000 clones, 70% to 90% of which show up once; 1.5% to 2% is in the top ten.

The clonotype comes from a woman aged 18-29 years with acute COVID-19. The V gene is TRBV19, the J gene TRBJ2-2; tentative D call: TRBD1 (8 bases). The material sequenced was PBMCs or T cells enriched from blood (not recorded which). CDR3 in amino acids: CASSFGQGGMFF. The CDR3 coding sequence is TGTGCCAGTAGTTTCGGACAGGGAGGGATGTTTTTT.